The TCR beta chain described here comes from a study of identical twins. Overall study findings and caveats: Twin pairs' shared out-of-frame alpha sequences were enriched in low generation probability. Part of the zero-insertion signal could reflect confounding by invariant MAIT and iNKT cells.

This clonotype was found many times. What it recognizes is unknown. The germline V and J ends were trimmed by 4 bases and 0 bases, with 16 bases remaining between them. The CDR3 contains 16 residues. Germline values: CDR1 SGDLS, CDR2 YYNGEE. TCRdb independently ran MiXCR on the 5' RACE reads; one entry per CDR3 protein. The top ten hold more than 0.8% of the sample, which has a few hundred thousand distinct CDR3 sequences, roughly an eighth seen once. This sample was also put to use in a study of yellow fever vaccine responses in identical twins.

The clonotype comes from a woman aged 18-29 years in good health. Sequenced material: CD4+ T cells sorted from blood. The J gene is TRBJ1-2, the V gene TRBV9; no definite D call. CDR3: CASSPPTLGANYGYTF. The CDR3 DNA reads TGTGCCAGCAGCCCCCCAACGTTGGGAGCTAACTATGGCTACACCTTC.